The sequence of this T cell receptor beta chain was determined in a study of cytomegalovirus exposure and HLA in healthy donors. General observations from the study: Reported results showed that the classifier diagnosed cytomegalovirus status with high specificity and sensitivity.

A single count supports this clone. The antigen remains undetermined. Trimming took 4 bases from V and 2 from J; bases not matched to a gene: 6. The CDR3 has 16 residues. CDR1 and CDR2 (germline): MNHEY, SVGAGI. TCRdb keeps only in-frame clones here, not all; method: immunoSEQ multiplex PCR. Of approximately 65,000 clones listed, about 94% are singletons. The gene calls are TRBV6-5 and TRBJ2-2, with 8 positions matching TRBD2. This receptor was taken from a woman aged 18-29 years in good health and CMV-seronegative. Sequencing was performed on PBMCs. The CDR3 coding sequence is TGTGCCAGCAGTTTCCGGCGGGGGGCAAACACCGGGGAGCTGTTTTTT. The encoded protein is CASSFRRGANTGELFF.